This T cell receptor beta chain was obtained from a study of blood T cell repertoires in COVID-19. Overall study context: Nucleic acid was either cDNA or gDNA, and it came from T cells, B-cell-depleted T cells, or PBMCs.

CDR3 length: 16 amino acids. In germline, CDR1 is MNHEY, CDR2 SVGEGT. The V and J ends lost 2 bases and 9 bases, in that order; junction bases with no gene match: 10. Under the authors' procedure: Amplified reference gene primers provided the basis for estimating nucleated cell counts. TCRdb's copy holds only in-frame clones and misses some; the assay was immunoSEQ multiplex PCR. From that table come the V and J calls and clone size; the DNA was used to work out D and trimming. The repertoire has about 440,000 clones, about 89% of them found once; the top ten carry approximately 4.5%. The sequence was collected from a woman under 40 with acute or convalescent COVID-19. This rearrangement joins TRBV6-2 or TRBV6-3 to TRBJ2-6, with 7 bases identical to TRBD1. Sequencing was done on a sample of peripheral blood. Here the CDR3 DNA reads TGTGCCAGCAGTTACGCATTAACGGACAGGAGCAACGTCCTGACTTTC. It codes for CASSYALTDRSNVLTF.